These 22 T cell receptor beta chains were all obtained from the same sample, sequenced in a study of blood T cells in healthy people across ages. Together with a sample-barcoded 5' primer, a J-beta primer mix was included in a second PCR lasting roughly 6 to 12 cycles. Each CDR3 protein gets one entry after TCRdb re-called the 5' RACE reads with MiXCR. The profile shows hundreds of thousands of distinct CDR3 sequences, roughly three fifths of them singletons. The specimen was blood. Receptor source: a man aged 55 to 69 in good health.

The V and J genes are TRBV6-5 and TRBJ2-5; 8 nucleotides match TRBD2. Unmatched junction bases numbered 16, after V lost 5 bases and J lost 11 bases. This CDR3 spans 15 amino acids. The germline V gene encodes CDR1 MNHEY and CDR2 SVGAGI. The CDR3 nucleotides are TGTGCCAGCAGTGAACCGGGACTAGGGGACAATGAGCAGTACTTC. The encoded protein is CASSEPGLGDNEQYF.

This clonotype has just a few counts. The chain combines TRBV5-1 with TRBJ2-4, with 9 nucleotides matching TRBD1. Germline V gene lookup returns CDR1 SGHRS and CDR2 YFSETQ. V trimming: 4 bases; J trimming: 2 bases; junction bases outside the gene matches: 10. There are 17 residues in the CDR3. The CDR3 DNA follows: TGCGCCAGCAGCCCGGACAGGGGAGGACGATCCAAAAACATTCAGTACTTC. Its translation is CASSPDRGGRSKNIQYF.

The rearrangement links TRBV7-2 to TRBJ2-7, with D unresolved. The CDR3 covers 15 residues. Germline loops: CDR1 SGHTA, CDR2 FQGNSA. V was cut by 4 bases and J by 0 bases, with 13 bases left in between. CDR3 protein: CASSSVFRSSYEQYF. Written as DNA, the CDR3 is TGTGCCAGCAGCTCAGTATTTAGGAGCTCCTACGAGCAGTACTTC.

In this sample, this clonotype turned up many times. The chain employs TRBV5-1 and TRBJ2-1, with 10 bases fitting TRBD1. Germline assignment: CDR1 SGHRS and CDR2 YFSETQ. CDR3 length equals 15 residues. Trimming took 4 bases from V and 2 from J; bases not matched to a gene: 3. The CDR3 sequence: CASSPGTGAYNEQFF. CDR3 nucleotides: TGCGCCAGCAGCCCGGGGACAGGGGCCTACAATGAGCAGTTCTTC.

This clonotype was picked up one time. The chain uses TRBV2 and TRBJ2-5; D uncertain. Per germline, CDR1 SNHLY and CDR2 FYNNEI. V lost 4 bases and J 5 bases, leaving 14 bases between the germline ends. The CDR3 sequence is 14 residues long. CDR3 in amino acids: CASSGTVRMETQYF. Written as DNA, the CDR3 is TGTGCCAGCAGTGGGACGGTCCGTATGGAGACCCAGTACTTC.

This clonotype was observed a handful of times. This chain connects TRBV2 to TRBJ2-5, with 8 bases lining up with TRBD1. V shed 5 bases, J shed 5 bases, and the junction held 10 bases outside the gene matches. Germline lookup yields CDR1 SNHLY and CDR2 FYNNEI. The CDR3 extends over 15 amino acids. The CDR3 here is CASSLRAGGTETQYF. The CDR3 coding sequence is TGTGCCAGCAGTCTCAGGGCAGGGGGCACGGAGACCCAGTACTTC.

This CDR3 reads CSAPGPLVGALHF. The DNA of the CDR3 is TGCAGTGCCCCCGGGCCCCTCGTTGGAGCCCTCCACTTT. The chain recombines TRBV20-1 with TRBJ1-6; D gene ambiguous. The CDR3 length is 13 residues. V dropped 6 bases and J dropped 14 bases, with 20 bases sitting between them. From germline, CDR1 is DFQATT and CDR2 SNEGSKA (reference sequence).

This chain joins TRBV7-9 and TRBJ2-1, with 10 bases matching TRBD1. V shed 11 bases and J 8 bases; nucleotides not matched to a gene: 9. CDR1 is SEHNR and CDR2 is FQNEAQ in the germline V gene (reference sequence). The CDR3 is 13 residues long. The CDR3 sequence is CAGGTGVMDEQFF. CDR3 nucleotide sequence: TGTGCCGGTGGGACAGGGGTAATGGATGAGCAGTTCTTC.

In this sample, this clonotype turned up a few times. This chain connects TRBV3-1 to TRBJ2-7; no clear D. V lost 0 bases, J lost 3 bases, and 9 bases lay in between. This CDR3 region has 14 residues. CDR1 is LGHDT and CDR2 is YNNKEL in the germline V gene (reference sequence). DNA of the CDR3: TGTGCCAGCAGCCAAGAAGTTGGCAGCTACGAGCAGTACTTC. Translated, it gives CASSQEVGSYEQYF.

This clonotype has a count of ten or more. The CDR3 bases are TGTGCCAGCACCCCCGGTTCGGGTTTCAACATTCAGTACTTC. This sequence encodes CASTPGSGFNIQYF. J is TRBJ2-4 and V is TRBV12-3 or TRBV12-4; no clear D gene. The CDR3 has 14 amino acids. Trimming stripped 7 bases from V and 7 bases from J, with 17 bases between.

This chain joins TRBV12-3 or TRBV12-4 and TRBJ2-7; 7 bases line up with TRBD2. The CDR3 runs to 15 residues. With V trimmed by 5 bases and J by 5 bases, 12 bases remained unmatched. In nucleotides, the CDR3 is TGTGCCAGCAGTCTCGGACTAGGGAGGTCCCACGAGCAGTACTTC. It translates to CASSLGLGRSHEQYF.

This chain links TRBV7-9 with TRBJ1-4; the D is unclear. The CDR3 runs 13 residues. V was cut by 5 bases and J by 8 bases, with 12 bases left in between. From germline, CDR1 is SEHNR and CDR2 FQNEAQ (reference sequence). CDR3 residues: CASSPLELEKLFF. The CDR3 DNA reads as TGTGCCAGCAGCCCCCTGGAGTTAGAAAAACTGTTTTTT.

The chain uses TRBV10-3 and TRBJ2-2, with D possibly TRBD1 on 5 matching bases. Deletions cut 6 bases from V and 2 bases from J, with 16 bases between. CDR3 length equals 16 residues. The germline V gene has CDR1 ENHRY and CDR2 SYGVKD. In nucleotides, the CDR3 is TGTGCCATCAGCCAACAGACAGCAAGTAACACCGGGGAGCTGTTTTTT. Encoded protein: CAISQQTASNTGELFF.

The chain uses TRBV21-1 and TRBJ1-4; the table's D call of TRBD1 was not tested on the DNA. TRBV21-1 is marked as a pseudogene. There are 19 residues in the CDR3. CDR3 residues: CASSRRTGPRSTTNERLFF. The DNA for the CDR3 is TGTGCCAGCAGCCGACGGACAGGGCCGAGATCAACAACTAATGAAAGACTGTTTTTT.

The J gene is TRBJ2-3, the V gene TRBV20-1; 9 positions match TRBD2. The CDR3 is made up of 15 amino acids. V gave up 0 bases and J gave up 11 bases; unmatched junction bases: 12. In germline, CDR1 is DFQATT, CDR2 SNEGSKA (reference sequence). CDR3 nucleotide sequence: TGCAGTGCTAGAGAGGCTAGCGGGGCCCCATCGAGGCAGTATTTT. Translated, it gives CSAREASGAPSRQYF.

V and J are TRBV6-5 and TRBJ2-7, with unresolved D. The CDR3 covers 13 residues. The V and J ends lost 3 bases and 3 bases respectively, with 9 bases between them. From germline, CDR1 is MNHEY and CDR2 SVGAGI. DNA of the CDR3: TGTGCCAGCAGTTATCGCCGATTCTACGAGCAGTACTTC. It specifies CASSYRRFYEQYF.

This clonotype was picked up a small number of times. Being one base from a much bigger clone, this may be a read error. V gene TRBV20-1 combines with J gene TRBJ2-1; maybe TRBD2 (5 bases). The CDR3 runs 14 residues. Trimming cost V 7 bases and J 0 bases, with 13 bases left between them. CDR1 DFQATT and CDR2 SNEGSKA come from the germline V gene (reference sequence). The DNA for the CDR3 is TGCAGTGGGGAACTAGGCAGCTCCTACAATGAGCAGTTCTTC. Residues: CSGELGSSYNEQFF.

In this sample, this clonotype turned up a few times. A much larger clone sits a single nucleotide away, making a read error possible. The chain combines TRBV18 with TRBJ2-5, with unresolved D. Trimming shortened V by 8 bases and J by 0 bases, and 7 bases separated the two germline ends. Looked up from germline, CDR1 is KGHSH and CDR2 is LQKENI. The CDR3 has 12 amino acids. CDR3 sequence (DNA): TGTGCCAGCGCAACGTACCAAGAGACCCAGTACTTC. Translation gives CASATYQETQYF.

The J gene is TRBJ2-3, the V gene TRBV2; D is perhaps TRBD2 (5 bases). This CDR3 contains 13 residues. The germline gives CDR1 SNHLY, CDR2 FYNNEI. The germline V and J ends were trimmed by 9 bases and 4 bases, with 14 bases remaining between them. For the CDR3, the DNA is TGTGCCAGTACCGACGGGGTTGCAGATACGCAGTATTTT. Translating it yields CASTDGVADTQYF.

With regard to this clonotype: One base away lies a much larger clone, so this may be a sequencing read error. The J gene is TRBJ2-6, the V gene TRBV4-1; D call uncertain. The CDR3 totals 15 residues. V was clipped by 1 base and J by 2 bases, with 6 bases between them. Germline CDR1 MGHRA, CDR2 YSYEKL. This CDR3 reads CASSQARTGANVLTF. The CDR3 DNA is TGCGCCAGCAGCCAAGCCAGGACTGGGGCCAACGTCCTGACTTTC.

This chain connects TRBV9 to TRBJ1-6; D not certain. The length of the CDR3 is 15 residues. From germline, CDR1 is SGDLS and CDR2 YYNGEE. V lost 0 bases to trimming and J lost 13 bases, with 17 bases between them. Here the CDR3 reads CASSVDSGPTGPLHF. DNA of the CDR3: TGTGCCAGCAGCGTAGACAGCGGCCCAACCGGCCCCCTCCACTTT.

The J gene is TRBJ1-5, the V gene TRBV20-1; TRBD1 matches at 7 bases. The CDR3 spans 15 residues. The J segment lost 6 bases and the V segment lost 6 bases, leaving 14 bases of the junction unmatched. In germline, CDR1 is DFQATT, CDR2 SNEGSKA (reference sequence). The CDR3: CSAKPGQSVSQPQHF. DNA for the CDR3: TGCAGTGCAAAGCCGGGACAGTCAGTGAGTCAGCCCCAGCATTTT.